This T cell receptor (beta chain) was obtained from a study of T cells in Graves' hyperthyroidism and ophthalmopathy. Overall study results and limits: The model's output predicted ophthalmopathy at a median of roughly 6.9 months prior to onset.

Clinical symptoms, serum thyroxine, TRAb, thyroid ultrasound and orbital computed tomography established diagnosis. Concerning this clonotype itself: Its antigen remains unidentified.

RNA transcripts served as the template for amplifying TCR beta CDR3 regions. During a first-round RT-PCR of the TCR CDR3, the HTBI primer set was used. In TCRdb, the multiplex PCR reads were re-called with MiXCR into one record per CDR3 protein. The sample shows 500,000 to 650,000 distinct CDR3 sequences, 35% to 50% of them seen only once. The CDR3 covers 13 residues. Trimming shortened V by 7 bases and J by 8 bases, and 12 bases separated the two germline ends. Germline V gene data show CDR1 as ENHRY and CDR2 as SYGVKD. Sequences were obtained from peripheral blood or thyroid tissue (not recorded which). The rearrangement joins TRBV10-3 to TRBJ1-6, with a tentative D call TRBD1 (6 bases). The source of this sequence is an adult woman with Graves' disease, either hyperthyroidism or ophthalmopathy (not recorded which). This chain's CDR3 is CAIKNREDSPLHF. CDR3 DNA: TGTGCCATCAAGAACAGGGAGGATTCACCCCTCCACTTT.